The 26 T cell receptor beta chains reported below all come from one sample, sequenced in a study of CD8 T cells in ankylosing spondylitis. TCRdb called the 5' RACE reads again in MiXCR, with one record for every CDR3 protein. Here the sample spans approximately 180,000 distinct CDR3 sequences, roughly 18% being singletons. The sequencing sample was made of blood, either unsorted or a sorted T cell fraction (not recorded which). The receptors derive from a male donor aged 10-30 years with ankylosing spondylitis or in good health (not recorded which).

This clonotype occurred many times. This sequence joins TRBV5-1 and TRBJ2-1; D is unresolved. The CDR3 sequence is 12 residues long. V was cut by 5 bases and J by 4 bases, with 7 bases left in between. Germline loops: CDR1 SGHRS, CDR2 YFSETQ. This chain's CDR3 is CASREQYNEQFF. CDR3 nucleotides: TGCGCCAGCAGAGAGCAATACAATGAGCAGTTCTTC. The variable domain in full, completed from reference TRBV5-1 and TRBJ2-1, reads KAGVTQTPRYLIKTRGQQVTLSCSPISGHRSVSWYQQTPGQGLQFLFEYFSETQRNKGNFPGRFSGRQFSNSRSEMNVSTLELGDSALYLCASREQYNEQFFGPGTRLTVL.

This clonotype came up many times. As the CDR3 is not closed by the conserved phenylalanine or tryptophan, this likely results from a read error. The DNA is omitted, as the CDR3 cannot be located on it reliably, and the CDR3 follows TCRdb's listing. This chain links TRBV7-2 with TRBJ2-1; the table's TRBD2 call for D was not verified on the DNA. Germline V gene sequence: CDR1 SGHTA, CDR2 FQGNSA. With termini counted, the CDR3 has 12 amino acids. The CDR3 reads CASSTTSGRVLV.

This clonotype was seen many times. The CDR3 DNA reads as TGCGCCAGCAGCCAGGACTGGAGAGAGACCCAGTACTTC. This codes for CASSQDWRETQYF. The genes are TRBV5-1 and TRBJ2-5; perhaps TRBD2 as D (5 bases). V was shortened by 4 bases and J by 4 bases, with 11 bases between the two germline ends. The germline CDR1 and CDR2 sequences are SGHRS and YFSETQ. The CDR3 has 13 residues. Full variable domain (missing parts from reference TRBV5-1 and TRBJ2-5): KAGVTQTPRYLIKTRGQQVTLSCSPISGHRSVSWYQQTPGQGLQFLFEYFSETQRNKGNFPGRFSGRQFSNSRSEMNVSTLELGDSALYLCASSQDWRETQYFGPGTRLLVL.

This clonotype was seen ten or more times. This chain connects TRBV4-2 to TRBJ2-3; 7 nucleotides align to TRBD2. J lost 1 base, V lost 3 bases, and 16 bases had no gene match. The CDR3 has 19 residues. From germline, CDR1 is LGHNA and CDR2 YNFKEQ. In DNA form, the CDR3 reads TGTGCCAGCAGCCATGGCGAAGGCGGGAGCGTCAGAGGCACAGATACGCAGTATTTT. Translation: CASSHGEGGSVRGTDTQYF.

This clonotype was counted ten times or more. This chain links TRBV5-1 with TRBJ2-1; 7 bases fit TRBD1. The V gene's germline CDR1 is SGHRS and CDR2 YFSETQ. The CDR3 sequence is 18 residues long. V was clipped by 0 bases and J by 3 bases; unmatched bases: 12. CDR3 residues: CASSLGGGTSSVYNEQFF. The CDR3 DNA reads as TGCGCCAGCAGCTTGGGAGGGGGCACCTCCTCCGTCTACAATGAGCAGTTCTTC.

This clonotype came up many times. This sequence joins TRBV12-3 or TRBV12-4 and TRBJ1-1, with no clear D. The V gene lost 5 bases and the J gene lost 1 base, with 17 bases spanning the gap. The CDR3 length is 16 residues. The CDR3 loop is CASSLFSIEGNTEAFF. The CDR3 coding sequence is TGTGCCAGCAGTCTCTTTTCCATAGAGGGGAACACTGAAGCTTTCTTT.

The chain uses TRBV29-1 and TRBJ2-1, with no clear D. This CDR3 region has 14 residues. Trimming left V 7 bases short and J 6 bases short, with 19 bases between. Germline V gives CDR1 SQVTM, CDR2 ANQGSEA. The CDR3 sequence is CSAERPSWANEQFF. In DNA form, the CDR3 reads TGCAGCGCAGAGCGACCATCGTGGGCCAATGAGCAGTTCTTC.

This clonotype appeared many times. The chain joins TRBV3-1 to TRBJ2-1; 9 nucleotides match TRBD2. This CDR3 has 16 residues. V was pared by 4 bases and J by 4 bases, with 8 bases of the junction left unmatched. The germline V gene has CDR1 LGHDT and CDR2 YNNKEL (reference sequence). The CDR3 here is CASSRSSSGAYNEQFF. The CDR3, as DNA: TGTGCCAGCAGCCGCTCCTCTAGCGGGGCGTACAATGAGCAGTTCTTC.

As to this clonotype: A much larger clone is a single base away; this may be a read error. A read error is likely, as this CDR3 ends without the conserved phenylalanine or tryptophan. The genes are TRBV5-6 and TRBJ2-1; D gene uncertain. Germline V gene data show CDR1 as SGHDT and CDR2 as YYEEEE. This CDR3 has 13 amino acids. V gave up 0 bases and J gave up 8 bases, with 9 bases separating them. CDR3 coding DNA: TGTGCCAGCAGCTTGGTTGCGGCCCATGAGCAGTTCCTC. Translated, it gives CASSLVAAHEQFL.

This clonotype was counted ten times or more. The J gene is TRBJ1-2, the V gene TRBV7-9; tentative D call: TRBD1 (5 bases). This CDR3 comprises 13 residues. The V end lost 5 bases, the J end lost 7 bases, and 14 bases lay between the germline ends. The germline V gene encodes CDR1 SEHNR and CDR2 FQNEAQ (reference sequence). CDR3 coding DNA: TGTGCCAGCAGCACGACAGTGCGGCCTGGCTACACCTTC. Translated: CASSTTVRPGYTF.

This clonotype was detected ten times or more. The chain joins TRBV5-1 to TRBJ1-6; 7 bases are a match to TRBD1. Germline CDR1 reads SGHRS; CDR2 reads YFSETQ. V shed 0 bases, J shed 7 bases, and the junction held 4 bases outside the gene matches. The CDR3 consists of 15 residues. The CDR3, as DNA: TGCGCCAGCAGCTTGGCTCCGGGACAGAATTCACCCCTCCACTTT. It translates to CASSLAPGQNSPLHF.

This clonotype was seen repeatedly, ten times or more. The V and J genes are TRBV20-1 and TRBJ1-1; TRBD1 might be the D (6 bases). The CDR3 runs to 17 residues. The ends were cut back, 4 bases at V and 4 bases at J, with 25 bases in the middle. Germline assignment: CDR1 DFQATT and CDR2 SNEGSKA (reference sequence). The CDR3 nucleotides are TGCAGTGCTATAGAACAGGGTTCCACGTTTTTTGGCACTGAAGCTTTCTTT. The encoded protein is CSAIEQGSTFFGTEAFF.

V gene TRBV15 combines with J gene TRBJ2-7; D gene ambiguous. The CDR3 has 12 residues. V was clipped by 0 bases and J by 5 bases, with 5 bases between them. Looked up from germline, CDR1 is LNHNV and CDR2 is YYDKDF (reference sequence). CDR3 sequence (DNA): TGTGCCACCAGCAGAGAGTCTCACGAGCAGTACTTC. This codes for CATSRESHEQYF.

This clonotype has ten or more counts. This chain joins TRBV10-2 and TRBJ2-7; D is unclear. CDR1 is WSHSY, CDR2 SAAADI, per germline. This CDR3 is built from 13 residues. The ends were cut back, 4 bases at V and 2 bases at J, with 9 bases in the middle. CDR3 nucleotides: TGCGCCAGCAGTGTCAGGCTACCCTACGAGCAGTACTTC. Translation gives CASSVRLPYEQYF.

This clonotype came up many times. A junction boundary mismatches the germline segment, possibly from a read error. V usage is TRBV27 and J usage is TRBJ2-2, with a tentative D call TRBD1 (6 bases). The germline gives CDR1 MNHEY, CDR2 SMNVEV (reference sequence). The length of the CDR3 is 13 residues. The CDR3 region has the DNA TGTGCCTGCAGACAGGAGCCCACCGGGGAGCTGTTTTTT. Translated, it gives CACRQEPTGELFF.

The sample holds many counts of this clonotype. This CDR3 is CASSQEGQGAHQPQHF. The CDR3 DNA follows: TGTGCCAGCAGCCAAGAAGGACAGGGGGCGCATCAGCCCCAGCATTTT. The chain employs TRBV4-2 and TRBJ1-5; 11 nucleotides line up with TRBD1. This CDR3 region has 16 residues. Germline CDR1 reads LGHNA; CDR2 reads YNFKEQ. The J segment lost 5 bases and the V segment lost 0 bases, leaving 3 bases of the junction unmatched.

This clonotype was picked up many times. The rearrangement links TRBV6-5 to TRBJ2-2; D not certain. Germline lookup yields CDR1 MNHEY and CDR2 SVGAGI. There are 14 residues in the CDR3. V lost 6 bases to trimming and J lost 3 bases, with 11 bases between them. The CDR3: CASSLGPYTGELFF. The CDR3 bases are TGTGCCAGCAGCCTCGGACCTTACACCGGGGAGCTGTTTTTT.

This clonotype was seen many times. This chain links TRBV20-1 with TRBJ2-2; 10 nucleotides line up with TRBD1. There are 16 residues in the CDR3. V shed 5 bases, J shed 2 bases, and the junction held 8 bases outside the gene matches. Germline V gene lookup returns CDR1 DFQATT and CDR2 SNEGSKA (reference sequence). CDR3 amino acids: CSAPRGDRGNTGELFF. In nucleotides, the CDR3 is TGCAGTGCTCCGAGGGGGGACAGGGGAAACACCGGGGAGCTGTTTTTT.

The genes are TRBV12-3 or TRBV12-4 and TRBJ2-4; 7 bases map to TRBD1. V lost 5 bases, J lost 0 bases, and 4 bases stayed unmatched. The CDR3 contains 15 residues. CDR3 bases: TGTGCCAGCAGTGGGACAGACCTAGCCAAAAACATTCAGTACTTC. This sequence encodes CASSGTDLAKNIQYF.

The J gene is TRBJ2-1, the V gene TRBV21-1; TRBD1 was called by the table and not checked on the DNA. TRBV21-1 corresponds to a pseudogene. The CDR3 loop spans 12 amino acids. The CDR3 sequence: CASSDGKDEQFF. CDR3 coding DNA: TGTGCCAGCAGCGACGGGAAAGACGAGCAGTTCTTC.

The chain carries TRBV20-1 and TRBJ2-1; 9 positions match TRBD1. V gave up 5 bases and J gave up 5 bases; unmatched junction bases: 10. The germline V gene encodes CDR1 DFQATT and CDR2 SNEGSKA (reference sequence). The CDR3 runs 15 residues. The CDR3 coding sequence is TGCAGTGCTCGGAGAACAGGGGGCGGTCACAATGAGCAGTTCTTC. It translates to CSARRTGGGHNEQFF.

In its sample, this clonotype was seen many times. This chain links TRBV20-1 with TRBJ1-1; no firm D call. Germline CDR1 and CDR2: DFQATT and SNEGSKA (reference sequence). V lost 0 bases to trimming and J lost 0 bases, with 14 bases between them. The CDR3 totals 16 residues. The CDR3 nucleotides read TGCAGTGCTAGAGATTTCAAAGGTGAAATGAACACTGAAGCTTTCTTT. This encodes CSARDFKGEMNTEAFF.

In regard to this clonotype: One base away lies a much larger clone, so this may be a sequencing read error. The conserved phenylalanine or tryptophan normally closing the CDR3 is absent here, so this likely arose from a read error. The chain combines TRBV7-9 with TRBJ2-1, with TRBD2 identical over 8 bases. With V trimmed by 2 bases and J by 7 bases, 10 bases remained unmatched. Germline assignment: CDR1 SEHNR and CDR2 FQNEAQ (reference sequence). This CDR3 is built from 16 residues. Here the CDR3 reads CASSLSLTSVPNEQFS. The CDR3 DNA reads TGTGCCAGCAGCTTAAGTTTGACTAGCGTACCAAATGAGCAGTTCTCC.

This clonotype has at least ten counts. The CDR3 here is CASSLGLAGSGDEQFF. Here the CDR3 DNA reads TGCGCCAGCAGCTTGGGGTTAGCTGGATCCGGCGATGAGCAGTTCTTC. The V call is TRBV5-1, the J call TRBJ2-1; D unresolved. Trimming removed 0 bases from V and 8 bases from J, with 18 bases in between. Germline V lookup: CDR1 SGHRS, CDR2 YFSETQ. The CDR3 runs to 16 residues.

This clonotype was picked up many times. This chain joins TRBV11-3 and TRBJ2-1, with a tentative D call TRBD1 (6 bases). V lost 11 bases and J 1 base, leaving 12 bases between the germline ends. Germline V CDR1 and CDR2: SGHNT, YENEEA. This CDR3 is built from 13 residues. CDR3 residues: CASRGRSYNEQFF. The CDR3 DNA sequence: TGTGCCTCGAGGGGGAGATCCTACAATGAGCAGTTCTTC.

This clonotype has at least ten counts. This chain uses TRBV3-1 with TRBJ1-3, with 7 bases matching TRBD1. CDR3 length: 14 amino acids. CDR1 is LGHDT, CDR2 YNNKEL, per germline (reference sequence). V shed 1 base and J 6 bases; nucleotides not matched to a gene: 3. The CDR3 DNA is TGTGCCAGCAGCCAAGTAACAGGGGTAAACACCATATATTTT. Its translation: CASSQVTGVNTIYF.